The T cell receptor beta chain under discussion was sequenced for a study of molecular identifiers for immune sequencing clone quantification (dated by TCRdb to between 2017 and 2018). Background on the whole study: For a replicate experiment, RNA from approximately 20,000 or 98,000 naive CD8 T cells was divided into five aliquots, and four of the five aliquots were sequenced. The study was a methods study using CD8 T cells to benchmark molecular-identifier clustering-based TCR repertoire sequencing (MIDCIRS) and TCR RNA copy counting. The study at large found these results: In CMV-specific effector cells, clones with more than 20 RNA copies contained over 99% of molecules, whereas in naive cells such clones contained under 1% of molecules. Spiked-in Jurkat TCR RNA equivalent to a single cell was reported to be detectable even among some 910,000 naive CD8 T cells. When barcode sub-clustering was left out, chimeric consensus sequences inflated TCR diversity, with chimeras reaching as high as 47%. Highly expanded clone sizes could be underestimated because identical TCR molecules may share a barcode. Spiked-in Jurkat TCR RNA (roughly 10 copies' worth), which is not part of the donor repertoire, was contained in the naive libraries. Modeling indicated approximately 2.7 TCR RNA copies recovered per cell, compared with around 11 by digital PCR, which implies a capture efficiency of 25% to 35%.

Concerning this clonotype itself: The antigen this receptor binds is unknown. Per-base qualities were not stored, and no clone one base away is much larger.

The method was PCR. The sequencer listed for this sample is Illumina HiSeq 4000. Bulk TCR libraries were generated as previously described, with the TCR primers listed in Table S5 used. The Qiagen AllPrep DNA/RNA kit was used to purify total RNA. Before analysis, reads from multiple sequencing runs of the same library were pooled. The paper's data handling went like this. Reads were retained only if an exact TCR constant sequence was present, and the retained reads were trimmed to 150 nt and grouped according to their 12-nt molecular barcodes. Reads within each barcode group were sub-clustered using a 15% Levenshtein threshold, and quality-weighted consensus sequences were constructed for each RNA molecule. Non-functional sequences were filtered out, along with any lower-count sequence sitting one edit away from another sequence. Based on a fit of two negative binomial distributions, barcode sub-clusters having less than 20% of the maximum read count were discarded. Starting from the raw public reads, TCRdb applied fastp trimming at Q25, assembled clones with MiXCR and retained in-frame beta chains. Rows with one shared CDR3 protein collapse into an entry with the most common genes and DNA. In this record, the V and J calls reflect TCRdb's handling and not the investigators' own analysis. Present in this sample are 460,000 or so distinct CDR3 sequences, roughly a fifth of which were seen just once. Around 0.84% of the sample comes from the top ten.

Libraries of naive CD8 T cells were built from about 20,000 to 1,000,000 sorted cells, with 10%, 30% or 50% of the purified RNA used. Naive CD8 T cells, defined as CD8+CD4-CCR7+CD45RA+, were FACS-sorted into RLT Plus buffer on a BD FACSAria II. To test detection sensitivity, Jurkat RNA equal to around 10 TCR copies was added to samples of about 19,000-1,100,000 naive CD8 T cells. Enrichment of CD8 T cells was done with RosetteSep CD8+ T Cell Enrichment Cocktail plus Ficoll-Paque, and ACK red cell lysis came afterward. The sequence was collected from a human donor in good health. Some libraries in this study had Jurkat cell RNA spiked in. The sequenced material came from naive CD8+ T cells from blood, with Jurkat cell RNA spiked in. The cell subset or site label corresponds to: FACS-sorted CD8+CD4-CCR7+CD45RA+ naive T cells.

The nucleotides are TGTGCCAGCAGACCTACAGGGCCCGGGGGGCAGCCCCAGCATTTT. It codes for CASRPTGPGGQPQHF. The rearranged chain carries TRBV6-2 or TRBV6-3 and TRBJ1-5; TRBD1 might be the D gene, on 6 matching bases. The trim is 6 bases for V and 7 bases for J, with a gap of 19 bases between the germline ends. The CDR3 goes from the cysteine to the phenylalanine over 15 residues. Here the CDR3 DNA is all that survives: 45 bases in frame from base 1. Reading the germline V gene gives CDR1 MNHEY and CDR2 SVGEGT.